The rows below give T cell receptor beta chains drawn from one sample of a study of graft-versus-host responses after intestinal transplantation. No antigens are known for them. The protocol was immunoSEQ multiplex PCR, while the TCRdb copy is restricted to in-frame clones and leaves out a portion. The sample yields about 41,000 clones, around 96% seen once. The input for sequencing was unstimulated CD8+ T cells sorted from spleen or lymph node cells, taken before transplant. These receptors were obtained from a human donor who was the organ donor for an intestinal transplant. Each CDR3 is given with its conserved first and last residue. Each record gives: J gene, V gene, D gene, clone size, CDR3 DNA, CDR3 protein. The D gene is left open where the match is weak. Where a row states a size, it is once, few, many or the class of an expanded clone; other rows omit it.

TRBJ2-5	TRBV9	TRBD2	NA	TGTGCCAGCAGCGTGGGGACTAGCGGGGAAGAGACCCAGTACTTC	CASSVGTSGEETQYF
TRBJ1-2	TRBV7-2	NA	NA	TGTGCCAGCAGCTTTAATCCGGGTCTCGACCCGAACTATGGCTACACCTTC	CASSFNPGLDPNYGYTF
TRBJ1-1	TRBV7-8	NA	NA	TGTGCCAGCAGCTTAGGGGGACGACTGAACACTGAAGCTTTCTTT	CASSLGGRLNTEAFF
TRBJ1-3	TRBV5-4	NA	NA	TGTGCCAGCAGCGTTTACACTGGAAACACCATATATTTT	CASSVYTGNTIYF
TRBJ2-7	TRBV6-5	NA	few	TGTGCCAGCAGCGACTCCTACGAGCAGTACTTC	CASSDSYEQYF
TRBJ2-7	TRBV7-9	NA	NA	TGTGCCAGCAGGCCTAGGGACTCCTACGAGCAGTACTTC	CASRPRDSYEQYF
TRBJ1-6	TRBV7-9	TRBD1	few	TGTGCCAGCAGCCCTCGGACAGGCCATCCTTATAATTCACCCCTCCACTTT	CASSPRTGHPYNSPLHF
TRBJ1-2	TRBV29-1	NA	once	TGCAGCGTTGAACATACAGCAACCTCCCTGGGCTACACCTTC	CSVEHTATSLGYTF
TRBJ2-4	TRBV10-2	TRBD2	NA	TGCGCCAAAGGACTAGCGGGGGAGCTAGCCAAAAACATTCAGTACTTC	CAKGLAGELAKNIQYF
TRBJ2-1	TRBV4-3	NA	NA	TGCGCCAGCAGCCAAGATAAATGGAGATTAGACAATGAGCAGTTCTTC	CASSQDKWRLDNEQFF